The 26 T cell receptor beta chains reported below all come from one sample, sequenced in a study of spatial heterogeneity in lung cancer (dated by TCRdb to about 2019). The protocol used for the library was 5' RACE. Instrument on record: NextSeq 500. TCRdb reanalyzed the raw reads on its own, using fastp at Q25 for trimming and MiXCR for clone calling, and kept in-frame beta chains. Merged by CDR3 protein, the rows form single entries marked with the most common genes and DNA. Across this sample there are 50,000 to 60,000 distinct CDR3 sequences, with roughly 7.4% seen only once. Around 33% of the sample belongs to the ten largest clones. The time point label for this specimen denotes: blood at routine non-recurrence follow-up after resection. For TCR sequencing, whole RNA was extracted from tumor and nontumor lung tissue, or from cryopreserved PBMC samples, and no cell sorting was done. The sample in question was PBMCs, obtained at follow-up. The receptors were gathered from a female donor with early-stage non-small cell lung cancer.

The rearrangement links TRBV10-3 to TRBJ1-1; no clear D. Germline V gene lookup returns CDR1 ENHRY and CDR2 SYGVKD. Trimming cost V 0 bases and J 4 bases, with 21 bases left between them. The CDR3 extends over 18 amino acids. CDR3 in DNA: TGTGCCATCAGTGAGTCGAGGCAAAGGGTAGGCCTAAGCACTGAAGCTTTCTTT. The encoded protein is CAISESRQRVGLSTEAFF.

The CDR3 DNA reads TGCAGTGCAGCCTTAGGAGCCTTCACAGATACGCAGTATTTT. As protein: CSAALGAFTDTQYF. The chain links TRBV20-1 to TRBJ2-3; no clear D. Trimming pared 6 bases from V and 2 bases from J, leaving 15 bases between. Germline CDR1 is DFQATT and CDR2 is SNEGSKA (reference sequence). The CDR3 contains 14 residues.

The chain joins TRBV10-3 to TRBJ2-5; 9 nucleotides align to TRBD1. J gave up 5 bases and V 3 bases, and 7 bases lay outside the gene matches. Germline V gene sequence: CDR1 ENHRY, CDR2 SYGVKD. This CDR3 region has 15 residues. The CDR3 region is CAISDVGTGSETQYF. The CDR3 bases are TGTGCCATCAGTGATGTCGGGACAGGGTCGGAGACCCAGTACTTC.

This clonotype was observed at least ten times. The genes are TRBV4-3 and TRBJ2-7, with D possibly being TRBD1 or TRBD2 (5 bases each). Germline V gives CDR1 LGHNA, CDR2 YSLEER. Between the trimmed V and J ends, which lost 0 bases and 3 bases, there was a span of 12 bases. The CDR3 covers 15 residues. This chain's CDR3 is CASSQEPGRSYEQYF. CDR3 nucleotide sequence: TGCGCCAGCAGCCAAGAACCGGGACGAAGCTACGAGCAGTACTTC.

The chain has TRBV7-9 and TRBJ1-1, with D perhaps TRBD1 (5 bases). The CDR3 contains 15 residues. The ends were cut back, 0 bases at V and 5 bases at J, with 13 bases in the middle. CDR1 is SEHNR and CDR2 is FQNEAQ in the germline V gene (reference sequence). The CDR3 loop reads CASSLAQFRETEAFF. In nucleotides, the CDR3 is TGTGCCAGCAGCTTAGCGCAGTTCAGGGAGACTGAAGCTTTCTTT. Filled out from reference TRBV7-9 and TRBJ1-1, the complete variable domain reads DTGVSQNPRHKITKRGQNVTFRCDPISEHNRLYWYRQTLGQGPEFLTYFQNEAQLEKSRLLSDRFSAERPKGSFSTLEIQRTEQGDSAMYLCASSLAQFRETEAFFGQGTRLTVV.

This clonotype appeared a few times. The chain recombines TRBV6-5 with TRBJ1-6; 8 bases align to TRBD1. Germline-derived CDR1 and CDR2 are MNHEY and SVGAGI. The J segment lost 7 bases and the V segment lost 9 bases, leaving 8 bases of the junction unmatched. The CDR3 extends over 14 amino acids. CDR3 in amino acids: CASNIRGRNSPLHF. Written as DNA, the CDR3 is TGTGCCAGTAACATCAGGGGGCGAAATTCACCCCTCCACTTT.

This clonotype was seen at least ten times. The chain joins TRBV20-1 to TRBJ2-2, with 7 positions matching TRBD1. This CDR3 region has 14 residues. V gave up 1 base and J gave up 1 base; unmatched junction bases: 0. Germline CDR1 reads DFQATT; CDR2 reads SNEGSKA (reference sequence). CDR3 protein: CSARGQGNTGELFF. The DNA of the CDR3 is TGCAGTGCTAGAGGACAGGGGAACACCGGGGAGCTGTTTTTT.

This clonotype was seen ten or more times. The chain combines TRBV6-6 with TRBJ1-3; possibly TRBD1 for D (5 bases). There are 14 residues in the CDR3. V was shortened by 6 bases and J by 0 bases, with 9 bases between the two germline ends. Germline CDR1 reads MNHNY; CDR2 reads SVGAGI (reference sequence). The CDR3 sequence: CASSWDHSGNTIYF. The DNA of the CDR3 is TGTGCCAGCAGCTGGGACCACTCTGGAAACACCATATATTTT.

This chain connects TRBV7-2 to TRBJ2-3, with 8 nucleotides matching TRBD2. CDR1 is SGHTA and CDR2 is FQGNSA in the germline V gene. Losses at the gene ends were 4 bases for V and 1 base for J; bases not matched to a gene: 10. The CDR3 sequence is 17 residues long. CDR3 loop: CASSSRAGGAGTDTQYF. In DNA, the CDR3 is TGTGCCAGCAGCTCTAGAGCCGGGGGGGCCGGCACAGATACGCAGTATTTT.

In its sample, this clonotype was seen a few times. The chain combines TRBV13 with TRBJ1-6; possible D gene TRBD1, 6 bases. V lost 0 bases and J 8 bases, leaving 11 bases between the germline ends. This CDR3 is 15 amino acids long. The germline V gene has CDR1 PRHDT and CDR2 FYEKMQ (reference sequence). In DNA form, the CDR3 reads TGTGCCAGCAGCTTAGGAGCAGGGGATTATTCACCCCTCCACTTT. Encoded protein: CASSLGAGDYSPLHF.

The J gene is TRBJ2-3, the V gene TRBV6-2 or TRBV6-3; 8 bases match TRBD2. The CDR3 totals 16 residues. The ends lost 5 bases at V and 1 base at J; junction bases unmatched: 8. CDR1 and CDR2 from the germline V gene are MNHEY and SVGEGT. The CDR3 DNA sequence: TGTGCCAGCAGTCGCCAGGCGGGGGGAGGCACAGATACGCAGTATTTT. It yields the protein CASSRQAGGGTDTQYF.

This clonotype was seen repeatedly, ten times or more. The chain employs TRBV3-1 and TRBJ2-3, with D possibly called TRBD1 or TRBD2 (6 bases each). Deletions cut 4 bases from V and 4 bases from J, with 9 bases between. This CDR3 contains 13 residues. Germline values: CDR1 LGHDT, CDR2 YNNKEL (reference sequence). The CDR3 DNA sequence: TGTGCCAGCAGCCTAAGGGGGGCAGATACGCAGTATTTT. Translation gives CASSLRGADTQYF.

This clonotype was observed a handful of times. This chain joins TRBV11-2 and TRBJ2-3; no clear D gene. CDR1 and CDR2 from the germline V gene are SGHAT and FQNNGV. The V end lost 5 bases, the J end lost 4 bases, and 16 bases lay between the germline ends. This CDR3 has 15 residues. The CDR3 reads CASSPHRKGADTQYF. The CDR3 DNA sequence: TGTGCCAGCAGCCCCCACCGGAAGGGCGCAGATACGCAGTATTTT.

The chain joins TRBV30 to TRBJ1-1; 7 nucleotides align to TRBD1. The CDR3 has 12 residues. Germline CDR1 is GTSNPN and CDR2 is SVGIG (reference sequence). With V trimmed by 6 bases and J by 7 bases, 8 bases remained unmatched. For the CDR3, the DNA is TGTGCCTGTGGACAGGAAACGATTGAAGCTTTCTTT. It codes for CACGQETIEAFF.

This clonotype was observed a handful of times. This sequence joins TRBV5-1 and TRBJ2-2, with 7 bases fitting TRBD1. The CDR3 sequence is 15 residues long. The trim removed 6 bases at V and 1 base at J, leaving 6 bases unmatched. The V gene's germline CDR1 is SGHRS and CDR2 YFSETQ. CDR3 residues: CASTPWTGNTGELFF. CDR3 nucleotides: TGCGCCAGCACTCCTTGGACAGGGAACACCGGGGAGCTGTTTTTT.

This clonotype was counted only a few times. This chain links TRBV2 with TRBJ2-7, with D tentatively TRBD1 or TRBD2 (5 bases each). This CDR3 has 11 residues. The germline V and J ends were trimmed by 10 bases and 4 bases, with 11 bases remaining between them. Germline V gene lookup returns CDR1 SNHLY and CDR2 FYNNEI. In nucleotides, the CDR3 is TGTGCCACCGGGGCCAGATACGAGCAGTACTTC. Protein sequence: CATGARYEQYF.

This clonotype has ten or more counts. The CDR3 DNA reads TGTGCCAGCAGATATTCCACCGGGACAGGAAAGTACGAGCAGTACTTC. Protein product: CASRYSTGTGKYEQYF. This chain links TRBV28 with TRBJ2-7; 8 bases are a match to TRBD1. The V gene's germline CDR1 is MDHEN and CDR2 SYDVKM. Trimming at V came to 6 bases and at J to 4 bases, leaving 14 bases not matched to a gene. The CDR3 is made up of 16 amino acids.

This clonotype has a count of ten or more. The CDR3 nucleotides read TGTGCCATCAGTGAGACCGAAACAGGGGTGCAAAATTCACCCCTCCACTTT. Translated: CAISETETGVQNSPLHF. The V gene is TRBV10-3, the J gene TRBJ1-6, with 7 bases matching TRBD1. CDR3 length: 17 residues. The germline V gene has CDR1 ENHRY and CDR2 SYGVKD. V shed 2 bases and J 7 bases; nucleotides not matched to a gene: 11.

This clonotype was found many times. The CDR3 DNA is TGTGCCAGCAGTTTTGGAGGGAGGATCCCCTACGAGCAGTACTTC. The encoded protein is CASSFGGRIPYEQYF. The J gene is TRBJ2-7, the V gene TRBV27; D is perhaps TRBD2 (6 bases). CDR1 and CDR2 from the germline V gene are MNHEY and SMNVEV (reference sequence). CDR3 length equals 15 residues. Trimming cost V 3 bases and J 2 bases, with 14 bases left between them.

This clonotype was seen a few times. V gene TRBV6-5 combines with J gene TRBJ2-5; unclear D gene. The CDR3 totals 16 residues. The V end was cut by 4 bases, the J end by 1 base, with 16 bases between. Germline V gene sequence: CDR1 MNHEY, CDR2 SVGAGI. CDR3 region: CASSLSAASVQETQYF. CDR3 coding DNA: TGTGCCAGCAGTTTATCCGCAGCGTCAGTCCAAGAGACCCAGTACTTC.

This rearrangement joins TRBV12-3 or TRBV12-4 to TRBJ1-1; TRBD1 is a possible D gene (6 bases). The germline V and J ends were trimmed by 6 bases and 1 base, with 9 bases remaining between them. This CDR3 region has 13 residues. The CDR3 DNA reads TGTGCCAGCAGACTACAGGGGAACACTGAAGCTTTCTTT. Its translation: CASRLQGNTEAFF.

To note about this clonotype: This may come from a read error, since a much larger clone is one base off. J is TRBJ1-1 and V is TRBV5-6; 8 bases match TRBD1. CDR1 and CDR2 from the germline V gene are SGHDT and YYEEEE. This CDR3 has 15 amino acids. The CDR3 DNA is TGTGCCAGCAGCTTGGACAGGGGGATTGGCACTGAAGCTCTCTTT. Translation: CASSLDRGIGTEALF. Based on the CDR3 plus reference TRBV5-6 and TRBJ1-1, the full variable domain is DAGVTQSPTHLIKTRGQQVTLRCSPKSGHDTVSWYQQALGQGPQFIFQYYEEEERQRGNFPDRFSGHQFPNYSSELNVNALLLGDSALYLCASSLDRGIGTEALFGQGTRLTVV.

V usage is TRBV7-6 and J usage is TRBJ1-6, with a possible D match to TRBD1 (5 bases). The CDR3 has 15 amino acids. V dropped 2 bases and J dropped 9 bases, with 14 bases sitting between them. From germline, CDR1 is SGHVS and CDR2 FNYEAQ. The CDR3 reads CASSLSPGHGSPLHF. The CDR3 coding sequence is TGTGCCAGCAGCTTAAGTCCAGGGCATGGTTCACCCCTCCACTTT.

In its sample, this clonotype was seen a few times. The chain has TRBV7-9 and TRBJ1-4; possibly TRBD1 for D (6 bases). The ends were cut back, 2 bases at V and 8 bases at J, with 12 bases in the middle. Germline values: CDR1 SEHNR, CDR2 FQNEAQ (reference sequence). The CDR3 has 14 residues. CDR3 residues: CASSLTVQGEKLFF. As DNA, the CDR3 is TGTGCCAGCAGCTTAACTGTACAGGGAGAAAAACTGTTTTTT.

This clonotype occurred a few times. V is TRBV7-2 and J is TRBJ2-1, with 16 bases aligning to TRBD2. This CDR3 spans 16 amino acids. V was clipped by 1 base and J by 13 bases; unmatched bases: 7. The V gene's germline CDR1 is SGHTA and CDR2 FQGNSA. CDR3 nucleotide sequence: TGTGCCAGCAGCTTAGGCCCGGGACTAGCGGGGGGGCCTCAGTTCTTC. It is translated as CASSLGPGLAGGPQFF.

This clonotype was found many times. The rearrangement links TRBV12-3 or TRBV12-4 to TRBJ1-1, with a possible D match to TRBD1 (6 bases). The V end lost 0 bases, the J end lost 10 bases, and 15 bases lay between the germline ends. The CDR3 is made up of 14 amino acids. The CDR3 nucleotides are TGTGCCAGCAGTTTAGCAGGGGCCAGCAGGGGAGCTTTCTTT. Its translation: CASSLAGASRGAFF.